The 26 T cell receptor beta chains listed next were all sequenced from one sample in a study of cytomegalovirus exposure and HLA in healthy donors. Repertoires were generated with immunoSEQ multiplex PCR, while TCRdb's copy carries only in-frame clones and drops some. The sample lists under 350,000 clones; 70% to 90% were seen once. The sample was PBMCs. The receptors were gathered from a woman younger than 30 in good health and CMV-seronegative.

V is TRBV5-1 and J is TRBJ2-1, with 7 bases fitting TRBD2. Trimming cost V 5 bases and J 0 bases; bases outside gene matches: 5. The CDR3 extends over 15 amino acids. Germline V gene sequence: CDR1 SGHRS, CDR2 YFSETQ. The CDR3 nucleotides read TGCGCCAGCAGTGGGGGGACTACCTCCTACAATGAGCAGTTCTTC. This gives the protein CASSGGTTSYNEQFF.

CDR3 bases: TGTGCCAGCAGCTTAGACCCGGGACAGGGTGAGGCAGATACGCAGTATTTT. Residues: CASSLDPGQGEADTQYF. The chain recombines TRBV7-6 with TRBJ2-3; 9 bases fit TRBD1. In germline, CDR1 is SGHVS, CDR2 FNYEAQ. J was trimmed by 4 bases and V by 1 base; bases with no gene match: 9. CDR3 length equals 17 residues. The whole variable domain, filled in from reference TRBV7-6 and TRBJ2-3, reads GAGVSQSPRYKVTKRGQDVALRCDPISGHVSLYWYRQALGQGPEFLTYFNYEAQQDKSGLPNDRFSAERPEGSISTLTIQRTEQRDSAMYRCASSLDPGQGEADTQYFGPGTRLTVL.

The CDR3 DNA sequence: TGTGCCAGCAGTAGGGGGACTAGCGGGAGGCTCGAGCAGTACTTC. It specifies CASSRGTSGRLEQYF. This chain connects TRBV27 to TRBJ2-7, with TRBD2 identical over 15 bases. J gave up 6 bases and V 5 bases, and 5 bases lay outside the gene matches. Germline loops: CDR1 MNHEY, CDR2 SMNVEV (reference sequence). The length of the CDR3 is 15 residues.

The chain carries TRBV6-5 and TRBJ1-1; 7 bases fit TRBD1. This CDR3 has 14 amino acids. Germline CDR1 is MNHEY and CDR2 is SVGAGI. The trim removed 5 bases at V and 4 bases at J, leaving 7 bases unmatched. This chain's CDR3 is CASSRSTGVTEAFF. The CDR3 DNA reads TGTGCCAGCAGTCGATCTACAGGGGTCACTGAAGCTTTCTTT.

V gene TRBV4-3 combines with J gene TRBJ2-2; the match to TRBD1 covers 7 bases. The CDR3 is 14 amino acids. The ends lost 5 bases at V and 4 bases at J; junction bases unmatched: 4. CDR1 is LGHNA, CDR2 YSLEER, per germline. Here the CDR3 reads CASSGTVITGELFF. DNA of the CDR3: TGCGCCAGCAGCGGGACAGTGATCACCGGGGAGCTGTTTTTT.

The V and J genes are TRBV9 and TRBJ2-7; a possible D gene is TRBD2 (5 bases). The V end lost 1 base, the J end lost 2 bases, and 10 bases lay between the germline ends. The germline CDR1 and CDR2 sequences are SGDLS and YYNGEE. This CDR3 region has 14 residues. This CDR3 reads CASSVSSGPYEQYF. The CDR3 nucleotides are TGTGCCAGCAGCGTAAGCAGCGGTCCCTACGAGCAGTACTTC.

This rearrangement joins TRBV7-2 to TRBJ1-2; 9 bases are a match to TRBD1. This CDR3 is built from 13 residues. J was trimmed by 8 bases and V by 1 base; bases with no gene match: 2. Germline assignment: CDR1 SGHTA and CDR2 FQGNSA. CDR3 sequence (DNA): TGTGCCAGCAGCTTAGATACAGGGGGCGGCTACACCTTC. Its translation is CASSLDTGGGYTF.

The gene calls are TRBV5-1 and TRBJ2-1, with TRBD2 matching over 9 bases. The CDR3 is 15 residues long. Germline V CDR1 and CDR2: SGHRS, YFSETQ. V lost 0 bases to trimming and J lost 5 bases; unmatched junction nucleotides: 3. The CDR3 loop reads CASSLDLAGNNEQFF. In DNA form, the CDR3 reads TGCGCCAGCAGCTTGGATCTAGCGGGAAACAATGAGCAGTTCTTC.

This sequence joins TRBV27 and TRBJ1-1; 7 bases align to TRBD1. With V trimmed by 10 bases and J by 7 bases, 9 bases remained unmatched. This CDR3 spans 12 amino acids. CDR1 and CDR2 (germline): MNHEY, SMNVEV (reference sequence). The CDR3 region is CANSGQIVEAFF. The CDR3 DNA sequence: TGTGCCAACTCGGGACAGATTGTTGAAGCTTTCTTT.

The chain employs TRBV5-1 and TRBJ2-7, with TRBD1 identical over 11 bases. Germline V gene sequence: CDR1 SGHRS, CDR2 YFSETQ. The trim removed 3 bases at V and 7 bases at J, leaving 3 bases unmatched. The CDR3 runs to 13 residues. The CDR3 protein is CASSSDRGQEQYF. Here the CDR3 DNA reads TGCGCCAGCAGCTCGGACAGGGGGCAAGAGCAGTACTTC.

This clone was counted once. The chain has TRBV10-1 and TRBJ1-1; tentatively, D is TRBD1 (5 bases). The length of the CDR3 is 14 residues. CDR1 and CDR2 from the germline V gene are WNHNN and SYGVQD (reference sequence). The V end lost 2 bases, the J end lost 5 bases, and 12 bases lay between the germline ends. The CDR3 nucleotides are TGCGCCAGCAGTGAGAGGGAATCAGGGACTGAAGCTTTCTTT. Protein sequence: CASSERESGTEAFF.

V gene TRBV12-5 combines with J gene TRBJ2-7, with D possibly being TRBD2 (6 bases). The germline V gene encodes CDR1 LGHNT and CDR2 FRNRAP. The CDR3 has 14 amino acids. The V and J ends lost 6 bases and 2 bases respectively, with 14 bases between them. The CDR3 is CASGPRGIPYEQYF. In DNA form, the CDR3 reads TGTGCTAGTGGCCCTCGGGGGATTCCCTACGAGCAGTACTTC.

This chain's CDR3 is CAWSRPGGEQFF. As DNA, the CDR3 is TGTGCCTGGAGTCGTCCCGGGGGTGAGCAGTTCTTC. The chain couples TRBV30 to TRBJ2-1; TRBD2 is a possible D gene (6 bases). Germline V gives CDR1 GTSNPN, CDR2 SVGIG (reference sequence). The CDR3 extends over 12 amino acids. The ends were cut back, 2 bases at V and 9 bases at J, with 11 bases in the middle.

This chain uses TRBV9 with TRBJ1-1, with D perhaps TRBD1 (5 bases). Trimming pared 0 bases from V and 6 bases from J, leaving 15 bases between. Germline V gene sequence: CDR1 SGDLS, CDR2 YYNGEE. This CDR3 spans 15 amino acids. The CDR3 protein is CASSVEAGRQAEAFF. The DNA of the CDR3 is TGTGCCAGCAGCGTAGAGGCAGGGCGGCAGGCTGAAGCTTTCTTT.

The chain has TRBV11-2 and TRBJ1-3; the D is unclear. Between the trimmed V and J ends, which lost 2 bases and 0 bases, there was a span of 8 bases. From germline, CDR1 is SGHAT and CDR2 FQNNGV. The CDR3 contains 15 residues. The CDR3 DNA sequence: TGTGCCAGCAGCTTATACAGACCCTCTGGAAACACCATATATTTT. Its protein product is CASSLYRPSGNTIYF.

The rearrangement links TRBV5-1 to TRBJ1-5; tentatively, D is TRBD1 (6 bases). CDR1 and CDR2 (germline): SGHRS, YFSETQ. V shed 3 bases and J shed 0 bases, with 7 bases lying between them. This CDR3 has 14 amino acids. The CDR3 bases are TGCGCCAGCAGCTGGGACAATAGCAATCAGCCCCAGCATTTT. Residues: CASSWDNSNQPQHF.

This clone appeared a single time. The chain employs TRBV10-3 and TRBJ2-7; no clear D. The CDR3 contains 11 residues. Germline loops: CDR1 ENHRY, CDR2 SYGVKD. Deletions cut 6 bases from V and 4 bases from J, with 7 bases between. CDR3 protein: CAISLNYEQYF. CDR3 coding DNA: TGTGCCATCAGCCTTAATTACGAGCAGTACTTC.

The chain links TRBV5-6 to TRBJ2-7; D unclear. Germline V gene data show CDR1 as SGHDT and CDR2 as YYEEEE. The CDR3 has 14 residues. Trimming left V 0 bases short and J 2 bases short, with 9 bases between. CDR3 residues: CASSLVYHTYEQYF. In DNA, the CDR3 is TGTGCCAGCAGCTTGGTATACCACACCTACGAGCAGTACTTC.

This clone has just a few counts. V usage is TRBV7-9 and J usage is TRBJ2-7; D is undetermined. From germline, CDR1 is SEHNR and CDR2 FQNEAQ (reference sequence). This CDR3 has 15 amino acids. V dropped 4 bases and J dropped 0 bases, with 13 bases sitting between them. In nucleotides, the CDR3 is TGTGCCAGCAGCTCGATCGACACCGACTCCTACGAGCAGTACTTC. Translating it yields CASSSIDTDSYEQYF.

V is TRBV11-3 and J is TRBJ2-4; 8 bases agree with TRBD1. The CDR3 consists of 15 residues. Trimming cost V 5 bases and J 9 bases; bases outside gene matches: 12. Germline V gene lookup returns CDR1 SGHNT and CDR2 YENEEA. The DNA for the CDR3 is TGTGCCAGCAGCCCTCGGACAGGGCCTTCCAGCATTCAGTACTTC. Translation gives CASSPRTGPSSIQYF. Drawing the rest from reference TRBV11-3 and TRBJ2-4, the complete variable domain is EAGVVQSPRYKIIEKKQPVAFWCNPISGHNTLYWYLQNLGQGPELLIRYENEEAVDDSQLPKDRFSAERLKGVDSTLKIQPAELGDSAVYLCASSPRTGPSSIQYFGAGTRLSVL.

Here the CDR3 DNA reads TGTGCCAGCAGCTCAGGGGGACTAGCGGGAGCCGATGAGCAGTTCTTC. It encodes CASSSGGLAGADEQFF. The chain couples TRBV7-2 to TRBJ2-1; 14 bases fit TRBD2. The V segment lost 4 bases and the J segment 8 bases; nucleotides outside the gene matches: 7. Germline CDR1 and CDR2: SGHTA and FQGNSA. The CDR3 runs to 16 residues.

V is TRBV5-1 and J is TRBJ1-4, with D possibly being TRBD1 (6 bases). The CDR3 runs to 18 residues. Germline V lookup: CDR1 SGHRS, CDR2 YFSETQ. V dropped 5 bases and J dropped 8 bases, with 28 bases sitting between them. CDR3 loop: CASSVGFRPNRVKEKLFF. CDR3 sequence (DNA): TGCGCCAGCAGTGTGGGCTTCCGGCCAAACAGGGTAAAAGAAAAACTGTTTTTT.

This rearrangement joins TRBV5-6 to TRBJ2-3; 7 bases map to TRBD1. There are 12 residues in the CDR3. The V segment lost 4 bases and the J segment 9 bases; nucleotides outside the gene matches: 5. Germline V gene lookup returns CDR1 SGHDT and CDR2 YYEEEE. Here the CDR3 DNA reads TGTGCCAGCAGCGCCGTAGGGGGCACGCAGTATTTT. This codes for CASSAVGGTQYF.

The chain combines TRBV5-6 with TRBJ2-1; 10 nucleotides match TRBD1. CDR3 length: 15 amino acids. The J segment lost 4 bases and the V segment lost 3 bases, leaving 4 bases of the junction unmatched. Germline loops: CDR1 SGHDT, CDR2 YYEEEE. The CDR3 DNA sequence: TGTGCCAGCAGCTACGGACAGGGGGAATACAATGAGCAGTTCTTC. Protein sequence: CASSYGQGEYNEQFF.

This clone was detected only once. The rearrangement uses TRBV5-1 and TRBJ2-5, with 9 nucleotides matching TRBD1. CDR1 is SGHRS, CDR2 YFSETQ, per germline. The length of the CDR3 is 15 residues. The ends lost 1 base at V and 6 bases at J; junction bases unmatched: 7. CDR3 bases: TGCGCCAGCAGCTTGACCCTGACAGGGGGGAAGACCCAGTACTTC. The encoded protein is CASSLTLTGGKTQYF.

This sequence joins TRBV5-1 and TRBJ2-2; 13 nucleotides agree with TRBD2. The V segment lost 1 base and the J segment 4 bases; nucleotides outside the gene matches: 4. The CDR3 runs 17 residues. Germline lookup yields CDR1 SGHRS and CDR2 YFSETQ. CDR3 loop: CASSLRTSGSGTGELFF. The CDR3, as DNA: TGCGCCAGCAGCTTGAGGACTAGCGGGAGTGGCACCGGGGAGCTGTTTTTT.